What follows are 21 T cell receptor beta chains derived from one specimen sequenced in a study of CD8+ T cells in alopecia areata. Isolated RNA was reverse transcribed into cDNA used as the sequencing template. Sequencing was performed with immunoSEQ multiplex PCR; in TCRdb, only in-frame clones are kept and a portion is missing. The sample lists some 130,000 clones, roughly 58% occurring once. This sample comprised CD4+ T cells sorted from blood, obtained at week 0. Receptor source: a human donor with alopecia areata.

This chain links TRBV5-1 with TRBJ2-5; 9 nucleotides align to TRBD2. With 5 bases clipped from V and 1 base from J, the junction kept 0 bases outside the gene matches. This CDR3 has 13 residues. CDR1 is SGHRS and CDR2 is YFSETQ in the germline V gene. CDR3 protein: CASRTSGQETQYF. The CDR3 DNA follows: TGCGCCAGCAGGACTAGCGGCCAAGAGACCCAGTACTTC.

This clone was seen just once. The CDR3 protein is CASSQEAVAGGETQYF. The CDR3 bases are TGTGCCAGCAGCCAAGAGGCCGTAGCGGGGGGGGAGACCCAGTACTTC. The chain recombines TRBV4-2 with TRBJ2-5; 11 bases fit TRBD2. The CDR3 has 16 amino acids. J was trimmed by 5 bases and V by 0 bases; bases with no gene match: 5. The germline V gene encodes CDR1 LGHNA and CDR2 YNFKEQ.

V and J are TRBV7-9 and TRBJ1-1, with a possible D match to TRBD1 (5 bases). Trimming took 4 bases from V and 3 from J, leaving 12 bases between them. The CDR3 sequence is 14 residues long. Germline V gene data show CDR1 as SEHNR and CDR2 as FQNEAQ (reference sequence). In DNA form, the CDR3 reads TGTGCCAGCAGCTCCTGGCGGGGGGACACTGAAGCTTTCTTT. It translates to CASSSWRGDTEAFF.

This clone was detected once. The chain links TRBV7-2 to TRBJ2-5; D is undetermined. This CDR3 has 13 amino acids. V was cut by 7 bases and J by 7 bases, with 16 bases left in between. Per germline, CDR1 SGHTA and CDR2 FQGNSA. The CDR3 is CASTLETSGTQYF. CDR3 nucleotide sequence: TGTGCCAGCACCTTGGAGACTTCAGGGACCCAGTACTTC.

The chain is built from TRBV5-1 and TRBJ2-1; 12 positions match TRBD2. Germline V gene data show CDR1 as SGHRS and CDR2 as YFSETQ. V gave up 7 bases and J gave up 8 bases; unmatched junction bases: 7. The CDR3 covers 14 residues. CDR3 nucleotides: TGCGCCAGCCATGGACTAGCGGGATGGGATGAGCAGTTCTTC. Its translation is CASHGLAGWDEQFF.

The chain combines TRBV18 with TRBJ2-5, with TRBD1 matching over 7 bases. This CDR3 spans 12 amino acids. Germline V lookup: CDR1 KGHSH, CDR2 LQKENI. V was pared by 6 bases and J by 3 bases, with 1 base of the junction left unmatched. The CDR3 nucleotides are TGTGCCAGCTCCGGACAGGAAGAGACCCAGTACTTC. Protein sequence: CASSGQEETQYF.

The V call is TRBV27, the J call TRBJ2-3; TRBD2 is a possible D gene (5 bases). Germline CDR1 reads MNHEY; CDR2 reads SMNVEV (reference sequence). CDR3 length equals 16 residues. V lost 3 bases to trimming and J lost 2 bases, with 15 bases between them. The CDR3: CASSFILSSDTDTQYF. The CDR3 DNA reads TGTGCCAGCAGTTTCATACTAAGTAGCGACACAGATACGCAGTATTTT.

The V gene is TRBV9, the J gene TRBJ2-3, with unresolved D. Looked up from germline, CDR1 is SGDLS and CDR2 is YYNGEE. V shed 8 bases and J shed 3 bases, with 4 bases lying between them. CDR3 length: 10 residues. CDR3 DNA sequence: TGTGCCAGACAGACAGATACGCAGTATTTT. Protein: CARQTDTQYF.

CDR3 in amino acids: CASSLVWDYQVRGYEQYF. CDR3 in DNA: TGTGCCAGCAGCTTAGTGTGGGACTACCAAGTCCGAGGGTACGAGCAGTACTTC. This sequence joins TRBV7-9 and TRBJ2-7; TRBD2 aligns across 7 bases. V gave up 1 base and J gave up 4 bases; unmatched junction bases: 16. Germline CDR1 and CDR2: SEHNR and FQNEAQ (reference sequence). This CDR3 spans 18 amino acids.

The chain combines TRBV6-6 with TRBJ2-3; possible D gene TRBD1, 5 bases. Germline loops: CDR1 MNHNY, CDR2 SVGAGI (reference sequence). V was cut by 6 bases and J by 3 bases, with 16 bases left in between. This CDR3 spans 15 amino acids. Here the CDR3 reads CASSHRSGRTDTQYF. CDR3 DNA sequence: TGTGCCAGCAGCCACCGGTCAGGGCGGACAGATACGCAGTATTTT.

This clone has a handful of counts. The V call is TRBV28, the J call TRBJ2-5; TRBD2 might be the D (6 bases). The V gene lost 2 bases and the J gene lost 3 bases, with 7 bases spanning the gap. CDR3 length equals 13 residues. In germline, CDR1 is MDHEN, CDR2 SYDVKM. CDR3: CASSLGGKETQYF. The CDR3 region has the DNA TGTGCCAGCAGTTTAGGGGGGAAAGAGACCCAGTACTTC.

The gene calls are TRBV7-7 and TRBJ2-1; 14 bases are shared with TRBD2. Trimming took 3 bases from V and 4 from J; bases not matched to a gene: 14. The CDR3 runs to 20 residues. The germline V gene encodes CDR1 SSHAT and CDR2 FNYEAQ (reference sequence). The CDR3 DNA is TGTGCCAGCAGCTTCCGATTCGGACTAGCGGGAGGTTCGCCATACAATGAGCAGTTCTTC. The encoded protein is CASSFRFGLAGGSPYNEQFF.

J is TRBJ2-1 and V is TRBV7-2; D perhaps matches TRBD1 (5 bases). This CDR3 has 16 amino acids. Trimming removed 3 bases at V and 3 bases at J, with 15 bases between. Germline V CDR1 and CDR2: SGHTA, FQGNSA. DNA for the CDR3: TGTGCCAGCAGCTTGTACCCCGGACAATACTACAATGAGCAGTTCTTC. It is translated as CASSLYPGQYYNEQFF.

This clone turned up a few times. The chain combines TRBV5-1 with TRBJ1-3; 7 positions match TRBD1. With V trimmed by 1 base and J by 4 bases, 2 bases remained unmatched. The CDR3 length is 14 residues. Germline V gene lookup returns CDR1 SGHRS and CDR2 YFSETQ. The CDR3 loop is CASSLTGEGNTIYF. In nucleotides, the CDR3 is TGCGCCAGCAGCTTGACAGGGGAAGGAAACACCATATATTTT.

This clone has a handful of counts. This rearrangement joins TRBV30 to TRBJ2-5, with 12 bases fitting TRBD1. Germline CDR1 reads GTSNPN; CDR2 reads SVGIG (reference sequence). J gave up 2 bases and V 5 bases, and 3 bases lay outside the gene matches. CDR3 length equals 14 residues. The CDR3 region is CAWGGQGAQETQYF. The DNA of the CDR3 is TGTGCCTGGGGGGGACAGGGGGCTCAAGAGACCCAGTACTTC.

In its sample, this clone was seen a few times. A read error may produce the germline difference seen at one junction end. This same CDR3 is encoded by further DNA sequences in the sample. This rearrangement joins TRBV18 to TRBJ1-2; D ambiguous. The CDR3 has 14 residues. CDR1 is KGHSH, CDR2 LQKENI, per germline. In DNA, the CDR3 is TGTGCCAGTTCACCTAGTCTACGGGACTATGGCTACACCTTC. Protein product: CASSPSLRDYGYTF.

The chain joins TRBV7-2 to TRBJ1-5; no definite D call. The CDR3 is 14 amino acids. Germline V CDR1 and CDR2: SGHTA, FQGNSA. The germline V and J ends were trimmed by 3 bases and 7 bases, with 13 bases remaining between them. The CDR3 DNA sequence: TGTGCCAGCAGCTTGGATGCGCGAAAGCAGCCCCAGCATTTT. Translating gives CASSLDARKQPQHF.

This clone has only a few counts. This chain joins TRBV6-5 and TRBJ2-5, with 7 bases fitting TRBD1. Germline V CDR1 and CDR2: MNHEY, SVGAGI. CDR3 length equals 15 residues. The junction had 11 bases not matched to a gene; V was cut back by 5 bases and J by 5 bases. This CDR3 reads CASSNRGPVLETQYF. CDR3 sequence (DNA): TGTGCCAGCAGTAACAGGGGACCGGTTCTCGAGACCCAGTACTTC.

There are a few counts of this clone. The J gene is TRBJ2-5, the V gene TRBV5-1; no clear D. V gave up 3 bases and J gave up 1 base, with 13 bases separating them. This CDR3 has 15 amino acids. Germline CDR1 reads SGHRS; CDR2 reads YFSETQ. For the CDR3, the DNA is TGCGCCAGCAGCTCTTTGAACGTCCTCCAAGAGACCCAGTACTTC. Translation: CASSSLNVLQETQYF.

This clone turned up a few times. This sequence joins TRBV5-1 and TRBJ1-2; 9 bases are shared with TRBD1. After removal of 5 bases from V and 7 bases from J, the junction contained 6 bases not matched to a gene. Germline V gene data show CDR1 as SGHRS and CDR2 as YFSETQ. The CDR3 runs to 13 residues. DNA for the CDR3: TGCGCCAGCAGAACTACAGGGGGCGGTGGCTACACCTTC. Translation gives CASRTTGGGGYTF.

The rearrangement joins TRBV7-8 to TRBJ1-1; unclear D gene. Germline V gives CDR1 SGHVS, CDR2 FQNEAQ. V was trimmed by 1 base and J by 8 bases, leaving 11 bases between them. The length of the CDR3 is 13 residues. DNA of the CDR3: TGTGCCAGCAGCTTAGTAGGCCGAAAGGAAGCTTTCTTT. It codes for CASSLVGRKEAFF.